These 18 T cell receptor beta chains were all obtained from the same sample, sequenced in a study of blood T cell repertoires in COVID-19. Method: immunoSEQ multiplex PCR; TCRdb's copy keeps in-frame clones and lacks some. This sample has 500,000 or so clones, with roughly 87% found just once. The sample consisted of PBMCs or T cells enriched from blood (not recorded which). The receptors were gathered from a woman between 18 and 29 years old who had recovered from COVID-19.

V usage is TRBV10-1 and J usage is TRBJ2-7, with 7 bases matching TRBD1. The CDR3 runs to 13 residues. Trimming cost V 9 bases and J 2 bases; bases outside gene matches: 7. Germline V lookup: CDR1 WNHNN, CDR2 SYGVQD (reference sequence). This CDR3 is CARTGTATYEQYF. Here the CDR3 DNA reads TGCGCCAGAACCGGGACAGCCACCTACGAGCAGTACTTC.

As DNA, the CDR3 is TGTGCCAGCAGCCGCGGTCCCTCTGGAAACACCATATATTTT. Translating it yields CASSRGPSGNTIYF. The chain uses TRBV5-8 and TRBJ1-3; D is ambiguous. This CDR3 contains 14 residues. Germline V gene lookup returns CDR1 SGHTS and CDR2 YDEGEE. The V gene lost 4 bases and the J gene lost 0 bases, with 8 bases spanning the gap.

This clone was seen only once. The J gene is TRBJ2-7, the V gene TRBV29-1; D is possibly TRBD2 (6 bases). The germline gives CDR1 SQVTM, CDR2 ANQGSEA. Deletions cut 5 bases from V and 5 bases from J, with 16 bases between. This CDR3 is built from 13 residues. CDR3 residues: CSVSLGGVDEQYF. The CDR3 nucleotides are TGCAGCGTTTCCCTTGGAGGGGTCGACGAGCAGTACTTC.

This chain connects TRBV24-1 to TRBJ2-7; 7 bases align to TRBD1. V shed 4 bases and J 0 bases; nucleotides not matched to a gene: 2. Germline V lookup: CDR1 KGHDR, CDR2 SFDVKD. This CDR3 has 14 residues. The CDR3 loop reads CATSETGASYEQYF. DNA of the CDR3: TGTGCCACCAGTGAAACAGGGGCCTCCTACGAGCAGTACTTC.

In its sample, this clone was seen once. The CDR3 sequence: CASSSYLQGAGETQYF. The CDR3, as DNA: TGTGCCAGCAGTTCATACTTACAGGGGGCCGGGGAGACCCAGTACTTC. The rearrangement links TRBV27 to TRBJ2-5; 9 bases fit TRBD1. V lost 4 bases to trimming and J lost 5 bases; unmatched junction nucleotides: 11. The CDR3 is made up of 16 amino acids. The germline V gene has CDR1 MNHEY and CDR2 SMNVEV (reference sequence).

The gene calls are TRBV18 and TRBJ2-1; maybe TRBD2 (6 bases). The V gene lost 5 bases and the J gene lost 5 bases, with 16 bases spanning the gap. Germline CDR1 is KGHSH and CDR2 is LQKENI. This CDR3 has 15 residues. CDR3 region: CASSGLGGMNNEQFF. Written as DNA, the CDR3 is TGTGCCAGCTCAGGACTCGGGGGAATGAACAATGAGCAGTTCTTC.

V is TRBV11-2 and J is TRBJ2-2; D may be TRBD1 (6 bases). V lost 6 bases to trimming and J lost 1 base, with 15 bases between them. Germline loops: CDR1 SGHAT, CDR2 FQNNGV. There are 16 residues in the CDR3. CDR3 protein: CASRRVGQRNTGELFF. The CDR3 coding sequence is TGTGCCAGCAGACGTGTCGGACAGAGGAACACCGGGGAGCTGTTTTTT.

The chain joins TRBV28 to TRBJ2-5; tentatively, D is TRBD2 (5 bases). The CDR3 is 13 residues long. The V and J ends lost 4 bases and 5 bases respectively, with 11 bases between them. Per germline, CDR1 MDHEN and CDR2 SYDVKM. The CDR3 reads CASSSARRETQYF. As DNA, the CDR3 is TGTGCCAGCAGTTCCGCTAGGAGGGAGACCCAGTACTTC.

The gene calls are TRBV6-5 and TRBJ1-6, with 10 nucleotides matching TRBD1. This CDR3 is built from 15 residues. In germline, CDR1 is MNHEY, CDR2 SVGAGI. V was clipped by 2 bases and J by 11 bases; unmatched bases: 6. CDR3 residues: CASSYLTGGQTPLHF. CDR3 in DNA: TGTGCCAGCAGTTACCTGACAGGGGGCCAGACACCCCTCCACTTT.

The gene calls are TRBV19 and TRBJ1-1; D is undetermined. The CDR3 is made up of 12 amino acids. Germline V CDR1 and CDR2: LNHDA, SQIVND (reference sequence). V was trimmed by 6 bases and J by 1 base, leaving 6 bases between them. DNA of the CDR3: TGTGCCAGTAGCCGGTCGAACACTGAAGCTTTCTTT. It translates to CASSRSNTEAFF.

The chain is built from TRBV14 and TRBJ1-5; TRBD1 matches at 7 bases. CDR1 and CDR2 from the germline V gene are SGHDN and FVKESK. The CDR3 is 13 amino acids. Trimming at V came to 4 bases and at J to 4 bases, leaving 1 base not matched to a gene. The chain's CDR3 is CASSRDSNQPQHF. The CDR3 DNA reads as TGTGCCAGCAGCCGGGACAGTAATCAGCCCCAGCATTTT.

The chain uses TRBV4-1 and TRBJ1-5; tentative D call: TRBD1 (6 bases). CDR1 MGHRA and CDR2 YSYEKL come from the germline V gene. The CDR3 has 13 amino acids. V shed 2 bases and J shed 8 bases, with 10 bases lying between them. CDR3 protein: CASSQLTGEPQHF. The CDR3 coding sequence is TGCGCCAGCAGCCAATTGACAGGAGAGCCCCAGCATTTT.

The CDR3 DNA follows: TGTGCCAGCTCAGCTACGACTAGCTTAAACGAGCAGTACTTC. It encodes CASSATTSLNEQYF. The chain employs TRBV7-2 and TRBJ2-7, with 7 bases identical to TRBD2. The germline V gene encodes CDR1 SGHTA and CDR2 FQGNSA. V was clipped by 8 bases and J by 5 bases; unmatched bases: 12. There are 14 residues in the CDR3.

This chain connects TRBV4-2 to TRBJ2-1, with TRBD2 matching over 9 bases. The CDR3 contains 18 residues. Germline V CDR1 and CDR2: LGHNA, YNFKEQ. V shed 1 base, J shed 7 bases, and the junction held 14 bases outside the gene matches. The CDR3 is CASSQVWSTGGGENEQFF. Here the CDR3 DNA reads TGTGCCAGCAGCCAAGTGTGGTCTACGGGCGGGGGGGAAAATGAGCAGTTCTTC.

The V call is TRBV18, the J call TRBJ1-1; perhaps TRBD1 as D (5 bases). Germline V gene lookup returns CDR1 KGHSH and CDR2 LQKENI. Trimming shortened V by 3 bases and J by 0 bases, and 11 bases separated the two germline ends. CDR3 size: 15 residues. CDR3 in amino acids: CASSPDTNLNTEAFF. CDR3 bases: TGTGCCAGCTCACCGGACACCAACTTGAACACTGAAGCTTTCTTT.

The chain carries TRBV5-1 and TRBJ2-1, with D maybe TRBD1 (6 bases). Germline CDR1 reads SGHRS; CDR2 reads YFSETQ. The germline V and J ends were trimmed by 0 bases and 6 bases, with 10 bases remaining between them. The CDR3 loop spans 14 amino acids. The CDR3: CASSLGQELNEQFF. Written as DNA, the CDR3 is TGCGCCAGCAGCTTGGGACAGGAACTCAATGAGCAGTTCTTC.

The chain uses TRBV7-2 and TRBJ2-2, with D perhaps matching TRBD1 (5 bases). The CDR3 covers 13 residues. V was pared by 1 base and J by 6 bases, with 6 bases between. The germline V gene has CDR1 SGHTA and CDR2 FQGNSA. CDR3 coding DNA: TGTGCCAGCAGCTTAGTACAGGCCGGGGAGCTGTTTTTT. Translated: CASSLVQAGELFF.

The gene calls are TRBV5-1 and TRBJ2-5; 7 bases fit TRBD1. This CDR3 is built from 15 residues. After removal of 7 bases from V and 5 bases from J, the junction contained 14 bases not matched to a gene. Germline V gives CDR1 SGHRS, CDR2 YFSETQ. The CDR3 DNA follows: TGCGCCAGCGCTAGTTACAGGGGAATGGGGGAGACCCAGTACTTC. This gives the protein CASASYRGMGETQYF.